This T cell receptor (beta chain) was sequenced for a study of beta chain features in type 1 diabetes. Study details: All samples yielded 107,917,701 examined sorted cells. General study findings and limits: Type 1 diabetes patients had TCRB CDR3s that were shorter (moderately but significantly so) in all four CD4+ subsets.

The length of the CDR3 is 16 residues. Germline V gene lookup returns CDR1 GTSNPN and CDR2 SVGIG (reference sequence). Trimming took 0 bases from V and 5 from J, leaving 18 bases between them. cDNA synthesis used the whole RNA isolate, giving expressed TCRB sequences. Data came from immunoSEQ multiplex PCR; TCRdb stores just in-frame clones and leaves some out. This table holds some 150,000 clones, about 9.4% found once. One heparinised blood draw, averaging about 120 mL, came from each donor. Worth noting for this clone: The antigen remains unidentified.

This receptor was obtained from a man aged 18 to 29 in good health. Sequencing used naive CD4+ T cells from blood. The gene calls are TRBV30 and TRBJ2-3, with TRBD1 as a possible D gene (7 bases). The CDR3 region has the DNA TGTGCCTGGAGTGTAATTCGGCGTCAGGGGGGAGATACGCAGTATTTT. This codes for CAWSVIRRQGGDTQYF. Using reference TRBV30 and TRBJ2-3 for the parts outside the CDR3, the full variable domain is SQTIHQWPATLVQPVGSPLSLECTVEGTSNPNLYWYRQAAGRGLQLLFYSVGIGQISSEVPQNLSASRPQDRQFILSSKKLLLSDSGFYLCAWSVIRRQGGDTQYFGPGTRLTVL.